The rows below give T cell receptor beta chains drawn from one sample of a study of blood T cell repertoires in COVID-19. Generated by immunoSEQ multiplex PCR, the TCRdb table keeps only in-frame clones and is missing some. In the table there are around 50,000 clones, around four fifths of which are singletons. Sequencing was performed on peripheral blood. The receptors come from a human donor in a cohort sampled during active COVID-19. Both conserved end residues are trimmed from each CDR3. Each record gives: D gene, V gene, J gene, CDR3 protein. D genes are given only for firm matches.

d_call: TRBD1; v_call: TRBV7-9; j_call: TRBJ2-7; cdr3_aa: ASSRQGYEQY
d_call: -; v_call: TRBV19; j_call: TRBJ1-2; cdr3_aa: ASSNPAQGARGYT
d_call: TRBD1; v_call: TRBV6-6; j_call: TRBJ2-7; cdr3_aa: ASGPRSGQGFEQY
d_call: -; v_call: TRBV15; j_call: TRBJ2-3; cdr3_aa: ATSRGASTDTQY
d_call: TRBD1; v_call: TRBV5-6; j_call: TRBJ2-2; cdr3_aa: ASSFRDRGRIGELF
d_call: -; v_call: TRBV5-1; j_call: TRBJ2-1; cdr3_aa: ASSLTGPARNNEQF
d_call: -; v_call: TRBV12-3/TRBV12-4; j_call: TRBJ2-1; cdr3_aa: ASSRLEQF
d_call: -; v_call: TRBV28; j_call: TRBJ1-1; cdr3_aa: ASTLQSGSTEAF
d_call: -; v_call: TRBV5-6; j_call: TRBJ2-2; cdr3_aa: ASSLGGAGELF
d_call: TRBD1; v_call: TRBV6-1; j_call: TRBJ1-2; cdr3_aa: ASSEAAGGRNYGYT
d_call: TRBD1; v_call: TRBV11-2; j_call: TRBJ1-2; cdr3_aa: ASTLGGAGYGYT
d_call: -; v_call: TRBV7-2; j_call: TRBJ1-2; cdr3_aa: ASSPPVKAGYGYT
d_call: -; v_call: TRBV30; j_call: TRBJ1-1; cdr3_aa: AWRTPDRENTEAF
d_call: TRBD2; v_call: TRBV4-2; j_call: TRBJ2-5; cdr3_aa: ASSQTAGPQETQY
d_call: TRBD1; v_call: TRBV6-5; j_call: TRBJ1-1; cdr3_aa: ASSSDRGRVRNEAF
d_call: TRBD2; v_call: TRBV4-3; j_call: TRBJ2-3; cdr3_aa: ASSQGLAGGPSTDTQY
d_call: -; v_call: TRBV5-5; j_call: TRBJ1-6; cdr3_aa: ASSPRQVGASPLH
d_call: TRBD2; v_call: TRBV25-1; j_call: TRBJ2-1; cdr3_aa: ASRLGLARRDEQF
d_call: TRBD1; v_call: TRBV10-3; j_call: TRBJ1-2; cdr3_aa: AITRTGAEGGYT
d_call: TRBD1; v_call: TRBV7-2; j_call: TRBJ1-2; cdr3_aa: ASRRGQGSGYT
d_call: TRBD2; v_call: TRBV9; j_call: TRBJ2-2; cdr3_aa: ASSVASGGADTGELF
d_call: TRBD1; v_call: TRBV29-1; j_call: TRBJ1-4; cdr3_aa: SFRDRGREKLF
d_call: -; v_call: TRBV2; j_call: TRBJ2-4; cdr3_aa: ASRERTEKNIQY
d_call: -; v_call: TRBV6-5; j_call: TRBJ1-1; cdr3_aa: ASSYTRSTEAF
d_call: -; v_call: TRBV3-1/TRBV3-2; j_call: TRBJ2-3; cdr3_aa: ASSSLDSTQY
d_call: -; v_call: TRBV28; j_call: TRBJ1-1; cdr3_aa: ASSLLRSRGTEAF
d_call: TRBD2; v_call: TRBV4-1; j_call: TRBJ2-1; cdr3_aa: ASSQGHTSGPSYNEQF
d_call: -; v_call: TRBV12-3/TRBV12-4; j_call: TRBJ1-2; cdr3_aa: ASTSWRDYGYT
d_call: TRBD1; v_call: TRBV6-6; j_call: TRBJ1-4; cdr3_aa: ASRQLDRATNEKLF
d_call: -; v_call: TRBV19; j_call: TRBJ1-2; cdr3_aa: ASSIDRRDGYT
d_call: -; v_call: TRBV30; j_call: TRBJ1-3; cdr3_aa: AWSVAGNTIY
d_call: TRBD1; v_call: TRBV7-2; j_call: TRBJ1-6; cdr3_aa: ASSLGTGGGNSPLH
d_call: -; v_call: TRBV7-2; j_call: TRBJ1-2; cdr3_aa: ASSLEPREGYT
d_call: TRBD1; v_call: TRBV4-1; j_call: TRBJ1-2; cdr3_aa: ASSQLQGTWKNYGYT
d_call: TRBD1; v_call: TRBV13; j_call: TRBJ1-6; cdr3_aa: ASSQVGQGPTH
d_call: TRBD2; v_call: TRBV18; j_call: TRBJ2-5; cdr3_aa: ASSGGLAEETQY
d_call: -; v_call: TRBV6-6; j_call: TRBJ2-1; cdr3_aa: ASKFLGSSYNEQF
d_call: -; v_call: TRBV13; j_call: TRBJ2-5; cdr3_aa: ASSLRGETQY